This paragraph covers one T cell receptor (beta chain) sequence. The antigen remains undetermined. V was pared by 8 bases and J by 4 bases, with 8 bases between. This CDR3 spans 11 amino acids. Assay used: immunoSEQ multiplex PCR; TCRdb lists only in-frame clones, some missing. The top ten clones hold roughly 1.2% of a sample with tens of thousands of clones, over 75% of them seen once. This record belongs to a study of CD4 T cells in relation to SARS-CoV-2 and coronaviruses. V and J are TRBV12-3 or TRBV12-4 and TRBJ2-5; D is ambiguous. The sequenced sample was naive CD4+ T cells from PBMCs, cultured in vitro. Subset meaning: naive CD4+ T cells isolated by negative enrichment. The sequence derives from an adult with COVID-19. CDR3 region: CASGLIETQYF. In nucleotides, the CDR3 is TGTGCCAGCGGGCTCATAGAGACCCAGTACTTC.